This T cell receptor (beta chain) was recorded in a study of blood T cell repertoires in COVID-19. The CDR3 runs to 12 residues. The V gene end was trimmed by 6 bases and the J gene end by 5 bases; junction bases not matched to a gene: 2. The V gene's germline CDR1 is ENHRY and CDR2 SYGVKD. In the original processing: Reference gene primer amplification in the assay estimated nucleated cell counts. Sequencing used immunoSEQ multiplex PCR; TCRdb keeps in-frame clones, though not all of them. V, J and clone size reflect that table, while D and trimming were determined from the DNA. The table includes more than 110,000 clones, 85% detected once.

Sequencing was carried out using peripheral blood. The V and J genes are TRBV10-3 and TRBJ2-5; 8 bases match TRBD1. This sequence originates from a man aged 45-65 years with acute or convalescent COVID-19. The CDR3 protein is CAIRGTGETQYF. CDR3 bases: TGTGCCATCAGAGGGACAGGTGAGACCCAGTACTTC.